Described below is a single T cell receptor beta chain sequence and its context. No cognate antigen has been identified for it. No clone much larger than this one lies a single base away; base qualities are absent. The germline V gene gives CDR1 as SGHDT and CDR2 as YYEEEE. Trimming takes 1 base off V and 3 bases off J; junction bases not matched to a gene: 7. CDR3 length: 16 amino acids, cysteine to phenylalanine. The CDR3 DNA has 48 bases and is translated from base 1. The CDR3 regions of human TCRbeta chains were analyzed by immunosequencing. Per the original workflow: TCRs in the repertoires were compared against a reference library of SARS-CoV-2-specific TCRs that had been generated with the MIRA antigen-specificity platform. Breadth meant the fraction of unique TCRs that were SARS-CoV-2-associated, whereas depth meant the fraction of total T cells that were SARS-CoV-2-associated. Using the MIRA data, every spike-specific TCR was mapped to the spike region that the TCR reacted to and assigned to either a CD4 or a CD8 class. Log10-transformed breadth and depth values were compared by one-way ANOVA with Sidak's multiple comparisons tests. TCRdb holds this immuneACCESS table with in-frame rearrangements only. Some clones are missing; in checked studies, unresolved V genes explain under half, and the rest has no known cause. V and J calls and clone size are given by that table; D and trimming were obtained from the DNA. The sample yields approximately 190,000 clones; more than 75% were counted once. Jointly, the top ten make up 0.99% of the sample.

What this sample's time point label stands for: baseline before first vaccination. Vaccinee samples were obtained from the UK trials COV001 and COV002, which included a single-blind randomized controlled phase 2/3 trial of AZD1222 (ChAdOx1 nCoV-19) in healthy adults. For TCRbeta chain sequencing, PBMC samples were collected from trial participants at day 0 and at day 28 after the second dose. This sample is drawn from a study of T cell responses to AZD1222 COVID-19 vaccine (dated by TCRdb to the early 2020s). With regard to the full study: AZD1222 recipients whose second dose came at about 4 weeks and those whose second dose came at about 12 weeks were combined into one group, since spike-specific TCR depth and breadth did not differ between the two schedules. Enrollment into the trials was organized by age into subgroups of 18-55, 56-69 and 70-plus years, and those subgroups contained approximately 150, 30 and 60 TCR-sequenced participants, respectively. A total of 230 or so trial participants underwent TCR sequencing, of whom some 210 received two doses of AZD1222 and some 25 received two doses of the MenACWY control vaccine. Broad study findings and their caveats: Nearly half of unique spike-specific TCRs reportedly recognized epitopes outside regions mutated in the B.1.351 and B.1.1.7 variants. Because no day 14 peak-response samples were available, repertoires were characterized only after the peak T cell response. In the small 56-69-year group, the increase in depth fell short of significance, most likely because of low power. Conclusions about previously exposed vaccinees were limited because only six or seven AZD1222 recipients were SARS-CoV-2 seropositive at baseline. Participants were mostly white British and included more females than males, and it was suggested by the authors that clonal diversity may have been underestimated. CD4 TCRs associated with the vaccine covered the entire spike protein, and the dominant responses were in regions 160-218 and 743-854. Spike-specific TCR breadth and depth rose significantly after two AZD1222 doses compared with day 0 and with MenACWY recipients.

The source material was peripheral blood, sampled on day 0 of AZD1222 vaccination. The receptor chain draws on TRBV5-6 and TRBJ2-7; 10 central bases correspond to TRBD1. The source of this sequence is an adult in good health. The CDR3 sequence is CASSLPGQGTDYEQYF. The DNA sequence follows: TGTGCCAGCAGCTTGCCGGGACAGGGGACAGACTACGAGCAGTACTTC. The entire variable domain, with the stretches around the CDR3 drawn from the reference TRBV5-6 and TRBJ2-7 proteins, is DAGVTQSPTHLIKTRGQQVTLRCSPKSGHDTVSWYQQALGQGPQFIFQYYEEEERQRGNFPDRFSGHQFPNYSSELNVNALLLGDSALYLCASSLPGQGTDYEQYFGPGTRLTVT.